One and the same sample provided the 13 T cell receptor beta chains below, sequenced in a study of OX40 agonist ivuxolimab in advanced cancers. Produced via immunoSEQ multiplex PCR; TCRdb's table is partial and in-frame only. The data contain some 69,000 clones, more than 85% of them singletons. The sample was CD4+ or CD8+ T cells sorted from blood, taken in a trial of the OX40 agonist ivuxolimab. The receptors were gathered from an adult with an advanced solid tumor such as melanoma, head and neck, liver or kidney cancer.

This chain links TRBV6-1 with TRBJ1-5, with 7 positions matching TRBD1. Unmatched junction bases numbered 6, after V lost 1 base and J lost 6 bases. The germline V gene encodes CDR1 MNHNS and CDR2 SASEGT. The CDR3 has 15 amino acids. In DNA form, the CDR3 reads TGTGCCAGCAGTGAAGTATGGAGGGGGCGTCAGCCCCAGCATTTT. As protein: CASSEVWRGRQPQHF.

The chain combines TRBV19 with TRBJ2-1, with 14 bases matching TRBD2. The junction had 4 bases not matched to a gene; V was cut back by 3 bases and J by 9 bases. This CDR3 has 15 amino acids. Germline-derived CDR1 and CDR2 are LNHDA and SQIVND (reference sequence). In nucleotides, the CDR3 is TGTGCCAGTAGTATTGGACTAGCGGGGGGTAGTGAGCAGTTCTTC. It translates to CASSIGLAGGSEQFF.

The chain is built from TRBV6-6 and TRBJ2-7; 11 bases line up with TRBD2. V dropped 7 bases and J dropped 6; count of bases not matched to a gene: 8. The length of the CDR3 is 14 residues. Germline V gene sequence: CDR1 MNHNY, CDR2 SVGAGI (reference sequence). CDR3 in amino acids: CASTQTSGKFEQYF. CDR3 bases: TGTGCCAGCACCCAGACTAGCGGGAAGTTCGAGCAGTACTTC.

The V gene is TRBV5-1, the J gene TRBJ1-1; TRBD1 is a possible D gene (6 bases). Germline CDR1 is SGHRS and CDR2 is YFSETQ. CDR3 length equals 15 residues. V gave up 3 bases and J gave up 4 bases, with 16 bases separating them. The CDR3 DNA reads TGCGCCAGCAGCTCCACAGGGACTTCCAGCACTGAAGCTTTCTTT. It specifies CASSSTGTSSTEAFF.

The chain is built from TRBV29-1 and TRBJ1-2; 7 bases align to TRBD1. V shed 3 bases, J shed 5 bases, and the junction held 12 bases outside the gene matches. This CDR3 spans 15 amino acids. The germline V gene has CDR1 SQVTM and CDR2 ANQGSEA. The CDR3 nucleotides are TGCAGCGTTGACGGGGGCGGGACAGTTCGATATGGCTACACCTTC. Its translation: CSVDGGGTVRYGYTF. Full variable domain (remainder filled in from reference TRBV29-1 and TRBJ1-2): SAVISQKPSRDICQRGTSLTIQCQVDSQVTMMFWYRQQPGQSLTLIATANQGSEATYESGFVIDKFPISRPNLTFSTLTVSNMSPEDSSIYLCSVDGGGTVRYGYTFGSGTRLTVV.

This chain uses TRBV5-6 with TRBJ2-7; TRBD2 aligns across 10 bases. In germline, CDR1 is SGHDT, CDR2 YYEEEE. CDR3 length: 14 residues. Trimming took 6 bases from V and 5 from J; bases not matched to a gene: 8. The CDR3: CASTGAGGHHEQYF. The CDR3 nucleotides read TGTGCCAGCACAGGAGCGGGAGGGCACCACGAGCAGTACTTC.

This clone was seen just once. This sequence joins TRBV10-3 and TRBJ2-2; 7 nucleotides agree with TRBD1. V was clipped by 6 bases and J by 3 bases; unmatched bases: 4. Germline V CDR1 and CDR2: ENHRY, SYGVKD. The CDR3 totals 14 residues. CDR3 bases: TGTGCCATCAGAAGTCAGGGGGACACCGGGGAGCTGTTTTTT. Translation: CAIRSQGDTGELFF.

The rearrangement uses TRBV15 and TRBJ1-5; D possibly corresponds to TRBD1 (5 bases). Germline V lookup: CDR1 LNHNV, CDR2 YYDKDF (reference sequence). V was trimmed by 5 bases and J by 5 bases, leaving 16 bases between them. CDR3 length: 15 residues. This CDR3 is CATSGGGEHYQPQHF. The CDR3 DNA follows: TGTGCCACCAGCGGTGGGGGGGAACATTATCAGCCCCAGCATTTT.

Here the CDR3 reads CASVSLATNSYEQYF. The CDR3 nucleotides read TGTGCCAGCGTTTCCCTGGCGACTAACTCCTACGAGCAGTACTTC. The chain combines TRBV7-8 with TRBJ2-7, with D tentatively TRBD2 (5 bases). The CDR3 runs 15 residues. CDR1 is SGHVS, CDR2 FQNEAQ, per germline. Trimming removed 8 bases from V and 0 bases from J, with 17 bases in between.

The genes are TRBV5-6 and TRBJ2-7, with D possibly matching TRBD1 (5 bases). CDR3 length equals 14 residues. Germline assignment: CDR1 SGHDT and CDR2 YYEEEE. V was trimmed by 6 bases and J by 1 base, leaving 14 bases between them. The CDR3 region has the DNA TGTGCCAGCAACCCAGGGCCCGGGTCCTACGAGCAGTACTTC. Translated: CASNPGPGSYEQYF.

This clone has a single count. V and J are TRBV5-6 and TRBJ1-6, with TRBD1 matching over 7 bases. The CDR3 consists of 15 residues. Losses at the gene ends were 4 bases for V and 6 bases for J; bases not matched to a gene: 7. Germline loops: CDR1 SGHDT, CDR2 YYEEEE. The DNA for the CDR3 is TGTGCCAGCAGCCGCCGACAGGGAAGTAATTCACCCCTCCACTTT. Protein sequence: CASSRRQGSNSPLHF.

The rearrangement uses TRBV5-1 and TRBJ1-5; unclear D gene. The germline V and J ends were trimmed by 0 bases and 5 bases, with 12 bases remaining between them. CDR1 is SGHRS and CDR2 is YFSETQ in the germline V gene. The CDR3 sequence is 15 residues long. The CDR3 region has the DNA TGCGCCAGCAGCTTGGATGGGAACCTAGATCAGCCCCAGCATTTT. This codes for CASSLDGNLDQPQHF.

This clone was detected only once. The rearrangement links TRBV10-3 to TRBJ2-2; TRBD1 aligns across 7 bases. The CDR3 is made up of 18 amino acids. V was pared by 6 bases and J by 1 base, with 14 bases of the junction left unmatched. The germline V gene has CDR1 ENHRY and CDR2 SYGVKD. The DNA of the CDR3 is TGTGCCATCAGCCCTAGGGGGCAAGGGGTTGGGAACACCGGGGAGCTGTTTTTT. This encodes CAISPRGQGVGNTGELFF.